Below, 9 T cell receptor beta chains from the same sample are listed, as sequenced in a study of monozygotic twins with cystic fibrosis. Produced via immunoSEQ multiplex PCR; TCRdb's table is partial and in-frame only. The data hold approximately 17,000 clones, with 96% observed a single time. The material sequenced was blood. Receptor source: a girl aged 2 to 10 with cystic fibrosis.

The sample holds one count of this clone. This chain uses TRBV7-2 with TRBJ2-7, with 8 bases aligning to TRBD2. V dropped 6 bases and J dropped 2; count of bases not matched to a gene: 0. This CDR3 is built from 12 residues. In germline, CDR1 is SGHTA, CDR2 FQGNSA. CDR3 amino acids: CASSSGAYEQYF. In DNA, the CDR3 is TGTGCCAGCAGTAGCGGGGCCTACGAGCAGTACTTC. Full variable domain (rest looked up from reference TRBV7-2 and TRBJ2-7): GAGVSQSPSNKVTEKGKDVELRCDPISGHTALYWYRQSLGQGLEFLIYFQGNSAPDKSGLPSDRFSAERTGGSVSTLTIQRTQQEDSAVYLCASSSGAYEQYFGPGTRLTVT.

The genes are TRBV4-1 and TRBJ1-2; D call uncertain. Trimming took 0 bases from V and 5 from J, leaving 10 bases between them. Germline CDR1 and CDR2: MGHRA and YSYEKL. The CDR3 consists of 14 residues. The CDR3 bases are TGCGCCAGCAGCCAAGAAGAGACACCGTATGGCTACACCTTC. Translation: CASSQEETPYGYTF.

The chain joins TRBV6-1 to TRBJ2-1, with 14 bases fitting TRBD2. The germline CDR1 and CDR2 sequences are MNHNS and SASEGT. The CDR3 is 15 residues long. The V gene end was trimmed by 6 bases and the J gene end by 8 bases; junction bases not matched to a gene: 6. In nucleotides, the CDR3 is TGTGCCAGCAGCCACGGACTAGCGGGGGGCGATGAGCAGTTCTTC. Its protein product is CASSHGLAGGDEQFF.

The chain recombines TRBV6-5 with TRBJ2-5, with D perhaps being TRBD1 or TRBD2 (5 bases each). The length of the CDR3 is 14 residues. Trimming stripped 8 bases from V and 5 bases from J, with 18 bases between. Looked up from germline, CDR1 is MNHEY and CDR2 is SVGAGI. The CDR3: CASAMFGGTETQYF. CDR3 DNA sequence: TGTGCCAGCGCCATGTTTGGGGGAACGGAGACCCAGTACTTC.

The chain employs TRBV14 and TRBJ2-5, with D tentatively TRBD1 (5 bases). There are 14 residues in the CDR3. Trimming removed 4 bases at V and 10 bases at J, with 19 bases between. The V gene's germline CDR1 is SGHDN and CDR2 FVKESK. The CDR3 DNA sequence: TGTGCCAGCAGCCCTCGCCAGGACAAGAGAAACCAGTACTTC. This gives the protein CASSPRQDKRNQYF.

This clone has just one count. The chain uses TRBV11-3 and TRBJ2-5; 8 nucleotides line up with TRBD2. J lost 4 bases, V lost 6 bases, and 7 bases had no gene match. Germline CDR1 reads SGHNT; CDR2 reads YENEEA. The CDR3 spans 14 residues. This CDR3 is CASSSSGGGETQYF. In DNA, the CDR3 is TGTGCCAGCAGTTCCAGCGGGGGTGGAGAGACCCAGTACTTC.

The J gene is TRBJ1-2, the V gene TRBV9, with D unresolved. The CDR3 runs to 12 residues. Germline loops: CDR1 SGDLS, CDR2 YYNGEE. The V and J ends lost 3 bases and 8 bases respectively, with 11 bases between them. The chain's CDR3 is CASSATESGYTF. CDR3 DNA sequence: TGTGCCAGCAGCGCAACAGAGTCCGGCTACACCTTC.

The V gene is TRBV5-1, the J gene TRBJ2-1; D may correspond to TRBD1 or TRBD2 (5 bases each). Trimming removed 0 bases from V and 10 bases from J, with 20 bases in between. This CDR3 has 16 residues. The germline gives CDR1 SGHRS, CDR2 YFSETQ. The DNA for the CDR3 is TGCGCCAGCAGCTTGGGGTGGGACCGGAACCTAAGGGAGCAGTTCTTC. This translates into CASSLGWDRNLREQFF.

The gene calls are TRBV11-2 and TRBJ2-5; D ambiguous. This CDR3 spans 17 amino acids. Germline V CDR1 and CDR2: SGHAT, FQNNGV. Trimming cost V 4 bases and J 5 bases, with 23 bases left between them. The CDR3 reads CASSSPLAPDGRETQYF. CDR3 sequence (DNA): TGTGCCAGCAGCTCCCCTCTGGCCCCTGACGGTAGGGAGACCCAGTACTTC.